These T cell receptor beta chains were read from a single sample in a study of PD-1 blockade in classical Hodgkin lymphoma. TCRdb's table, derived via immunoSEQ multiplex PCR, lists solely in-frame clones and lacks some. The sample shows 90,000 to 100,000 clones, about 88% of them seen only once. Sample: peripheral blood mononuclear cells (PBMCs), taken before the second cycle of nivolumab. Receptors originate from a human donor with classical Hodgkin lymphoma. The CDR3 runs from the conserved cysteine through the conserved F or W. The D gene is left open where the match is weak. A row's size may be missing; if present it is once, few, many or a size class.

cdr3_nt,cdr3_aa,d_call,j_call,v_call,clone_size,cdr3_length
TGTGCCAGTACTAGCGGGAGGTTTGAAGAGACCCAGTACTTC,CASTSGRFEETQYF,TRBD2,TRBJ2-5,TRBV5-4,.,14
TGCGCCAGCAGCTCCGGGACTAGCGGGAGCGGAGAGACCCAGTACTTC,CASSSGTSGSGETQYF,TRBD2,TRBJ2-5,TRBV5-1,.,16
TGTGCCAGCAGTTTACGGGGTGATGGCTATGGCTACACCTTC,CASSLRGDGYGYTF,.,TRBJ1-2,TRBV28,.,14
TGTGCCGCCGGGACAGGGGATCGCTACGAGCAGTACTTC,CAAGTGDRYEQYF,TRBD1,TRBJ2-7,TRBV7-9,.,13
TGTGCCAGCAGCTTAAAACCCTACAATGAGCAGTTCTTC,CASSLKPYNEQFF,.,TRBJ2-1,TRBV7-2,once,13
TGTGCCAGCAGTTTCCAGACCAATTCCGAGCAGTACTTC,CASSFQTNSEQYF,.,TRBJ2-7,TRBV27,.,13
TGTGCCAGCAGTTCCCCCTACGAGCAGTACTTC,CASSSPYEQYF,.,TRBJ2-7,TRBV27,.,11
TGCGCCAGCAGCTTCGACAGGGCGACTGAGCAGTTCTTC,CASSFDRATEQFF,TRBD1,TRBJ2-1,TRBV5-1,.,13
TGCGCCAGCAGCACCGGGACAGGGCTTGAAAAACTGTTTTTT,CASSTGTGLEKLFF,TRBD1,TRBJ1-4,TRBV5-1,.,14
TGTGCCAGCAGCCAAGCTTTGGAGACCCAGTACTTC,CASSQALETQYF,.,TRBJ2-5,TRBV14,.,12
TGTGCCAGCAGCTTAGGTCACAGTAATCAGCCCCAGCATTTT,CASSLGHSNQPQHF,.,TRBJ1-5,TRBV7-8,.,14
TGTGCCAGCAGCCCCGGGTGGGCAGGGGCCTACGAGCAGTACTTC,CASSPGWAGAYEQYF,.,TRBJ2-7,TRBV9,.,15
TGTGCCAGCAGTGAAGCGCTTTCCGACAGGGGGCTCGGCTACACCTTC,CASSEALSDRGLGYTF,TRBD1,TRBJ1-2,TRBV2,.,16
TGTGCCATCAGTGACTTTCTAGCGGGCCTCCAAGAGACCCAGTACTTC,CAISDFLAGLQETQYF,TRBD2,TRBJ2-5,TRBV10-3,.,16
TGTGCCAGCTTACGGGAGATGTCCAATGAGCAGTTCTTC,CASLREMSNEQFF,.,TRBJ2-1,TRBV7-8,.,13
TGTGCCAGCCAACTAGCGGTCAATGAGCAGTTCTTC,CASQLAVNEQFF,TRBD2,TRBJ2-1,TRBV2,few,12
TGTGCCAGCAGTTACTCGAGCCCGGACGAGCAGTACTTC,CASSYSSPDEQYF,.,TRBJ2-7,TRBV6-5,.,13
TGCGCCAGCAACCTCGCCAGGGGTCGACAGGCGGCCGGGAGCTACACCTTC,CASNLARGRQAAGSYTF,.,TRBJ1-2,TRBV10-1,few,17
TGTGCCAGCAGCTCAGGGGGACGGACGTATCGTCATAATTCACCCCTCCACTTT,CASSSGGRTYRHNSPLHF,TRBD1,TRBJ1-6,TRBV27,medium-sized,18
TGTGCCAACGGACCGGACAGGGGGAGCACAGATACGCAGTATTTT,CANGPDRGSTDTQYF,TRBD1,TRBJ2-3,TRBV7-9,.,15
TGTGCCAGCAGCCCCTTAAAGCGGGAGGCGAGCACCGGGGAGCTGTTTTTT,CASSPLKREASTGELFF,TRBD2,TRBJ2-2,TRBV28,.,17
TGTGCCAGCAGCGCTTACAGGGTCGAGCAGTACTTC,CASSAYRVEQYF,.,TRBJ2-7,TRBV7-8,.,12
TGTGCCAGCAGCTGGTCCGGCCGGGGGGACGAGCAGTACTTC,CASSWSGRGDEQYF,TRBD2,TRBJ2-7,TRBV7-2,.,14
TGTGCCAGCAGCCTCACGGGTAGTGGCAATGAGCAGTTCTTC,CASSLTGSGNEQFF,.,TRBJ2-1,TRBV28,.,14
TGCGCCAGCAGCTTGGATAGTGGCAGAGTTACAGATACGCAGTATTTT,CASSLDSGRVTDTQYF,.,TRBJ2-3,TRBV5-1,once,16
TGTGCCACCACAGGGCAGTTTGGGGAGACCCAGTACTTC,CATTGQFGETQYF,.,TRBJ2-5,TRBV10-3,.,13
TGTGCCAGCAGCTTAGCGCTAGGTGGGGGGGATCTGGGAGAGACCCAGTACTTC,CASSLALGGGDLGETQYF,TRBD2,TRBJ2-5,TRBV7-2,.,18
TGTGCCAGCAGCTTAACAGGGCAGAGTGAGCAGTTCTTC,CASSLTGQSEQFF,.,TRBJ2-1,TRBV7-3,.,13
TGTGCCAGCAGTTGGGGGACAGTCAATGAGCAGTTCTTC,CASSWGTVNEQFF,TRBD1,TRBJ2-1,TRBV28,.,13
TGCGCCAGCAGCTTGGCCAGGGGATCCACTGAAGCTTTCTTT,CASSLARGSTEAFF,.,TRBJ1-1,TRBV5-1,.,14
TGTGCCAGCAGTTTAGGGGTGAGTCAGCCCCAGCATTTT,CASSLGVSQPQHF,.,TRBJ1-5,TRBV27,.,13
TGTGCCAGCAAACCCGGCATAGGGGAGTTGGAAGGCGAGCAGTACTTC,CASKPGIGELEGEQYF,.,TRBJ2-7,TRBV28,.,16
TGCGCCAGCAGCCAAGATATCGCCCCGCTAACGGGGGACAATGAGCAGTTCTTC,CASSQDIAPLTGDNEQFF,.,TRBJ2-1,TRBV4-1,.,18
TGCGCCAGCAGCTTGGAAAGGGGAGGGGAAGCTTTCTTT,CASSLERGGEAFF,.,TRBJ1-1,TRBV5-1,.,13
TGTGCCAGCAGCTTGTCGGACAGGTGGGATGGCTACACCTTC,CASSLSDRWDGYTF,TRBD1,TRBJ1-2,TRBV13,.,14
TGCAGCGTTGTTTCGGGATCTGGGGCCAACGTCCTGACTTTC,CSVVSGSGANVLTF,.,TRBJ2-6,TRBV29-1,.,14
TGTGCCAGCAGTGTTGACGGGGCGCGGAACACTGAAGCTTTCTTT,CASSVDGARNTEAFF,.,TRBJ1-1,TRBV2,.,15
TGCGCCAGCAGCCCCGTAGGGGGCCATCAGCCCCAGCATTTT,CASSPVGGHQPQHF,TRBD1,TRBJ1-5,TRBV4-1,medium-sized,14
TGTGCCAGCACCCTAGCGGGGGGACAGGATACGCAGTATTTT,CASTLAGGQDTQYF,TRBD2,TRBJ2-3,TRBV25-1,.,14
TGCAGCGCCGTAAAAGGACAGGGGACCTACAATGAGCAGTTCTTC,CSAVKGQGTYNEQFF,TRBD1,TRBJ2-1,TRBV29-1,.,15
TGTGCCAGTAGTGGCGGGACAGGAGCCTCCTACGAGCAGTACTTC,CASSGGTGASYEQYF,TRBD1,TRBJ2-7,TRBV19,.,15
TGTGCCAGCAGTGAACTAGCGGGTGAAGTCAATGAGCAGTTCTTC,CASSELAGEVNEQFF,TRBD2,TRBJ2-1,TRBV6-1,once,15
TGCGCCAGCAGCCCAACAAAAGGAGGAGGAGAGACCCAGTACTTC,CASSPTKGGGETQYF,.,TRBJ2-5,TRBV5-1,.,15
TGTGCCAGCAGAGAAAGGGGGGTAAGCACAGATACGCAGTATTTT,CASRERGVSTDTQYF,.,TRBJ2-3,TRBV4-2,.,15
TGTGCCAGCAGTGAAGTCTTTGCGGGAGTGCATAAGCAGTACTTC,CASSEVFAGVHKQYF,TRBD2,TRBJ2-7,TRBV2,.,15
TGTGCCAGCAGTCCTTTGACGATTTCGAACACCGGGGAGCTGTTTTTT,CASSPLTISNTGELFF,.,TRBJ2-2,TRBV28,.,16
TGTGCCAGCAGTCCGACTACTTCCAACAATGAGCAGTTCTTC,CASSPTTSNNEQFF,.,TRBJ2-1,TRBV7-3,.,14
TGTGCCAGCAGTTACTCCACAGGGGAAGAGACCCAGTACTTC,CASSYSTGEETQYF,TRBD1,TRBJ2-5,TRBV6-6,.,14
TGTGCCAGCAGTTTTAGCCTCAAAGAGACCCAGTACTTC,CASSFSLKETQYF,.,TRBJ2-5,TRBV27,.,13
TGCAGCGTCCGCCAGGGGGGGGGTAATGAAAAACTGTTTTTT,CSVRQGGGNEKLFF,TRBD1,TRBJ1-4,TRBV29-1,.,14
TGTGCCAGCAGCTTGGCTTTTCAGCAGACAGATACGCAGTATTTT,CASSLAFQQTDTQYF,.,TRBJ2-3,TRBV5-6,.,15
TGTGCCAGCAGTTCCAGGAAGCCCCAGCATTTT,CASSSRKPQHF,.,TRBJ1-5,TRBV28,few,11
TGCAGCGTTGAAATCGCGCTAGCGGGACCCTACAATGAGCAGTTCTTC,CSVEIALAGPYNEQFF,TRBD2,TRBJ2-1,TRBV29-1,few,16